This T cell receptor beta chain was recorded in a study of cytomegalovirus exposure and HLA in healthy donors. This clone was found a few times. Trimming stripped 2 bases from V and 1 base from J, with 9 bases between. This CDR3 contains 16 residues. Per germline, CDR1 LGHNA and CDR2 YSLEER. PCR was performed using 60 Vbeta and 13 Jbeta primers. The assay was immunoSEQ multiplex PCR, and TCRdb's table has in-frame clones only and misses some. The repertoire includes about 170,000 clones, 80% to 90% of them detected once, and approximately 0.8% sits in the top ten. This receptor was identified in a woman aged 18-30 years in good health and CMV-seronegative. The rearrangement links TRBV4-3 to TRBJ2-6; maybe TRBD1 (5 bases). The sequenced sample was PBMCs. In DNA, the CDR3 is TGCGCCAGCAGCCAATTAACAGGATCTGGGGCCAACGTCCTGACTTTC. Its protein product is CASSQLTGSGANVLTF.